These 22 T cell receptor beta chains came from one sample sequenced in a study of tissue T cells after allogeneic stem cell transplantation. Measured with immunoSEQ multiplex PCR; TCRdb has only the in-frame clones, and not every one. The sample has 6,000 to 9,500 clones, around 78% seen once. The sequenced sample was skin, obtained at autopsy. The source is a male patient of 60 years or more with steroid-refractory graft-versus-host disease after an allogeneic stem cell transplant. The T cells may partly be graft donor cells.

J is TRBJ2-6 and V is TRBV7-9; D possibly corresponds to TRBD2 (6 bases). This CDR3 contains 17 residues. Trimming stripped 1 base from V and 2 bases from J, with 12 bases between. The germline CDR1 and CDR2 sequences are SEHNR and FQNEAQ (reference sequence). In DNA form, the CDR3 reads TGTGCCAGCAGCTTAGTCGTGGGGGGTACTGGGGCCAACGTCCTGACTTTC. This translates into CASSLVVGGTGANVLTF.

The CDR3 nucleotides are TGTGCCAGTAGTATAATTAACAGGGAAGCCGAAGCTTTCTTT. Translation gives CASSIINREAEAFF. This chain joins TRBV19 and TRBJ1-1, with D maybe TRBD1 (6 bases). V was cut by 2 bases and J by 8 bases, with 15 bases left in between. The CDR3 length is 14 residues. Germline V gives CDR1 LNHDA, CDR2 SQIVND (reference sequence).

Sample share makes this clone medium-sized. V usage is TRBV7-9 and J usage is TRBJ1-2, with D unclear. Looked up from germline, CDR1 is SEHNR and CDR2 is FQNEAQ (reference sequence). The V and J ends lost 5 bases and 9 bases respectively, with 10 bases between them. The CDR3 spans 11 residues. The chain's CDR3 is CASSPESSYTF. The DNA for the CDR3 is TGTGCCAGCAGCCCCGAATCTAGCTACACCTTC.

The J gene is TRBJ2-7, the V gene TRBV9; D may correspond to TRBD1 or TRBD2 (5 bases each). Germline CDR1 SGDLS, CDR2 YYNGEE. With 2 bases removed from V and 4 bases from J, the gap between germline ends came to 13 bases. This CDR3 contains 14 residues. Written as DNA, the CDR3 is TGTGCCAGCAGCGTGGGGCTAGCCGGGTACGAGCAGTACTTC. Its protein product is CASSVGLAGYEQYF.

V is TRBV28 and J is TRBJ2-7; TRBD2 matches 13 bases. The ends lost 2 bases at V and 1 base at J; junction bases unmatched: 14. The V gene's germline CDR1 is MDHEN and CDR2 SYDVKM. The CDR3 extends over 20 amino acids. Here the CDR3 DNA reads TGTGCCAGCAGTTTACGTCCCGGACTAGCGGGGGAGAGGGTATCCTACGAGCAGTACTTC. The encoded protein is CASSLRPGLAGERVSYEQYF. The whole variable domain, remainder taken from reference TRBV28 and TRBJ2-7, is DVKVTQSSRYLVKRTGEKVFLECVQDMDHENMFWYRQDPGLGLRLIYFSYDVKMKEKGDIPEGYSVSREKKERFSLILESASTNQTSMYLCASSLRPGLAGERVSYEQYFGPGTRLTVT.

The J gene is TRBJ1-2, the V gene TRBV19, with D possibly being TRBD1 (6 bases). The germline V and J ends were trimmed by 3 bases and 7 bases, with 18 bases remaining between them. Germline CDR1 is LNHDA and CDR2 is SQIVND (reference sequence). This CDR3 has 15 amino acids. CDR3 region: CASSIDQGQGSGYTF. DNA of the CDR3: TGTGCCAGTAGTATTGATCAGGGGCAGGGAAGTGGCTACACCTTC.

This clone was observed a few times. The chain joins TRBV2 to TRBJ1-5, with 9 bases identical to TRBD1. V shed 5 bases, J shed 3 bases, and the junction held 8 bases outside the gene matches. Germline V gene lookup returns CDR1 SNHLY and CDR2 FYNNEI. The CDR3 totals 16 residues. The CDR3 sequence: CASSWVGQGINQPQHF. The CDR3 DNA follows: TGTGCCAGCAGTTGGGTGGGACAGGGAATCAATCAGCCCCAGCATTTT. The full variable domain, with the rest looked up from reference TRBV2 and TRBJ1-5, is EPEVTQTPSHQVTQMGQEVILRCVPISNHLYFYWYRQILGQKVEFLVSFYNNEISEKSEIFDDQFSVERPDGSNFTLKIRSTKLEDSAMYFCASSWVGQGINQPQHFGDGTRLSIL.

The J gene is TRBJ2-5, the V gene TRBV5-1; D may be TRBD1 (6 bases). Germline values: CDR1 SGHRS, CDR2 YFSETQ. The CDR3 loop spans 15 amino acids. V was cut by 3 bases and J by 5 bases, with 17 bases left in between. This CDR3 is CASSSQGKEGETQYF. DNA of the CDR3: TGCGCCAGCAGCTCCCAGGGGAAGGAAGGGGAGACCCAGTACTTC.

The rearrangement joins TRBV28 to TRBJ2-7, with D possibly being TRBD1 (5 bases). Trimming left V 6 bases short and J 0 bases short, with 9 bases between. The CDR3 has 13 amino acids. From germline, CDR1 is MDHEN and CDR2 SYDVKM. The CDR3 here is CASSDRDSYEQYF. As DNA, the CDR3 is TGTGCCAGCAGCGACAGAGACTCCTACGAGCAGTACTTC.

The chain couples TRBV12-3 or TRBV12-4 to TRBJ1-1; D unresolved. The V and J ends lost 6 bases and 0 bases respectively, with 2 bases between them. The CDR3 length is 11 residues. CDR3 loop: CASRVNTEAFF. DNA for the CDR3: TGTGCCAGCAGGGTGAACACTGAAGCTTTCTTT.

Only one count was recorded for this clone. The rearrangement uses TRBV7-9 and TRBJ1-2; TRBD1 is a possible D gene (5 bases). The CDR3 is made up of 17 amino acids. V was shortened by 4 bases and J by 0 bases, with 18 bases between the two germline ends. Germline V gene sequence: CDR1 SEHNR, CDR2 FQNEAQ (reference sequence). CDR3 bases: TGTGCCAGCAGCTCCCCGGGACCCGTCAGATCTAACTATGGCTACACCTTC. Protein: CASSSPGPVRSNYGYTF.

The rearrangement joins TRBV27 to TRBJ1-1; D may be TRBD1 (6 bases). Trimming removed 7 bases at V and 1 base at J, with 19 bases between. CDR1 MNHEY and CDR2 SMNVEV come from the germline V gene (reference sequence). There are 16 residues in the CDR3. DNA of the CDR3: TGTGCCAGCACCCCCCCTGACAGGCTGGAGAACACTGAAGCTTTCTTT. Protein sequence: CASTPPDRLENTEAFF.

This clone was counted a few times. The V gene is TRBV19, the J gene TRBJ2-1; 10 positions match TRBD1. Trimming took 10 bases from V and 8 from J; bases not matched to a gene: 8. From germline, CDR1 is LNHDA and CDR2 SQIVND (reference sequence). CDR3 length equals 13 residues. The CDR3 DNA sequence: TGTGCCACCTCGGACAGGGGGTGGTATGAGCAGTTCTTC. Amino acid sequence: CATSDRGWYEQFF.

J is TRBJ2-4 and V is TRBV7-9; a weak D match, TRBD1 (6 bases). CDR3 length: 13 amino acids. In germline, CDR1 is SEHNR, CDR2 FQNEAQ (reference sequence). Trimming took 5 bases from V and 5 from J, leaving 10 bases between them. The CDR3 spells CASSPRTENIQYF. For the CDR3, the DNA is TGTGCCAGCAGCCCTCGGACAGAAAACATTCAGTACTTC.

This clone has just one count. J is TRBJ2-3 and V is TRBV5-1; 8 nucleotides align to TRBD1. CDR1 is SGHRS and CDR2 is YFSETQ in the germline V gene. Losses at the gene ends were 0 bases for V and 1 base for J; bases not matched to a gene: 10. The CDR3 spans 18 residues. The CDR3 DNA reads as TGCGCCAGCAGCTTGGCGGCAGGGGGCTTAATCGGCACAGATACGCAGTATTTT. It codes for CASSLAAGGLIGTDTQYF.

The chain employs TRBV5-4 and TRBJ2-1, with TRBD2 identical over 11 bases. V shed 0 bases and J 6 bases; nucleotides not matched to a gene: 8. The CDR3 sequence is 17 residues long. From germline, CDR1 is SGHNT and CDR2 YYREEE (reference sequence). The CDR3 region has the DNA TGTGCCAGCAGCTTGGTTTTAGCGGGGGGGCGTGGCAATGAGCAGTTCTTC. Protein sequence: CASSLVLAGGRGNEQFF.

This clone was detected only a few times. J is TRBJ1-2 and V is TRBV6-5; D might be TRBD1 (5 bases). The CDR3 consists of 13 residues. With 6 bases removed from V and 6 bases from J, the gap between germline ends came to 14 bases. Germline V gene lookup returns CDR1 MNHEY and CDR2 SVGAGI. The CDR3 coding sequence is TGTGCCAGCAGCCGGGACGAGACGAATGGCTACACCTTC. This codes for CASSRDETNGYTF.

The chain uses TRBV11-3 and TRBJ2-3, with 9 bases identical to TRBD1. J was trimmed by 6 bases and V by 5 bases; bases with no gene match: 6. The CDR3 consists of 14 residues. The germline gives CDR1 SGHNT, CDR2 YENEEA. DNA of the CDR3: TGTGCCAGCAGCCCGGGACAGGGTTGGGATACGCAGTATTTT. The encoded protein is CASSPGQGWDTQYF.

The chain employs TRBV12-3 or TRBV12-4 and TRBJ1-5; D unclear. CDR3 length: 10 amino acids. Trimming left V 7 bases short and J 10 bases short, with 8 bases between. The CDR3 protein is CASTSQPQHF. The DNA for the CDR3 is TGTGCCAGCACCTCGCAACCCCAGCATTTT.

This chain uses TRBV18 with TRBJ1-1, with 7 nucleotides matching TRBD1. Germline V lookup: CDR1 KGHSH, CDR2 LQKENI. The CDR3 loop spans 13 amino acids. The junction had 2 bases not matched to a gene; V was cut back by 6 bases and J by 1 base. Here the CDR3 DNA reads TGTGCCAGCTCCAGACAGGGGAACACTGAAGCTTTCTTT. This gives the protein CASSRQGNTEAFF.

This chain uses TRBV15 with TRBJ2-3; D gene unclear. V lost 6 bases and J lost 6, with 10 bases in between. This CDR3 comprises 12 residues. The germline gives CDR1 LNHNV, CDR2 YYDKDF (reference sequence). The CDR3: CATSFLRDTQYF. Written as DNA, the CDR3 is TGTGCCACCAGTTTTCTGCGCGATACGCAGTATTTT.

This clone was seen more than once but under ten times. V is TRBV9 and J is TRBJ2-5; 8 nucleotides match TRBD1. This CDR3 has 14 amino acids. J gave up 4 bases and V 3 bases, and 5 bases lay outside the gene matches. The germline V gene has CDR1 SGDLS and CDR2 YYNGEE. CDR3 DNA sequence: TGTGCCAGCAGCGCCGGACAGGGAAGAGAGACCCAGTACTTC. Its translation: CASSAGQGRETQYF.